These T cell receptor beta chains were read from a single sample in a study of identical twins. From the 5' RACE reads, TCRdb called clonotypes with MiXCR, one entry per CDR3 protein. Found here are 750,000 to 950,000 distinct CDR3 sequences, about 12% of them singletons; the top ten hold about 1.6%. The data were also submitted as part of a second study, on yellow fever vaccine responses in identical twins.

Specimen: PBMCs. The receptors derive from a woman aged 18-35 years in good health. The CDR3 runs from the conserved cysteine through the conserved F or W. A D gene is named only where the DNA matches it firmly. Only part of the rows carry a size: once, few, many, or a class if the clone is expanded.

v_call,j_call,d_call,clone_size,cdr3_aa,cdr3_nt
TRBV27,TRBJ1-1,-,once,CASSLLTEGNTEAFF,TGTGCCAGCAGTTTACTGACGGAGGGGAACACTGAAGCTTTCTTT
TRBV20-1,TRBJ2-5,TRBD2,few,CSAREGGSVRQETQYF,TGCAGTGCTAGAGAGGGGGGGTCGGTACGTCAAGAGACCCAGTACTTC
TRBV10-2,TRBJ2-7,TRBD2,-,CASSDPTLMRERHEQYF,TGCGCCAGCAGTGACCCCACTCTAATGCGGGAGAGGCACGAGCAGTACTTC
TRBV12-3/TRBV12-4,TRBJ2-1,-,few,CASSPPAQVNEQFF,TGTGCCAGCAGTCCCCCAGCGCAAGTCAATGAGCAGTTCTTC
TRBV6-1,TRBJ1-4,TRBD1,-,CASRRDRVATNEKLFF,TGTGCCAGCAGACGGGACAGAGTTGCAACTAATGAAAAACTGTTTTTT
TRBV25-1,TRBJ1-1,-,-,CASSESRWNTEAFF,TGTGCCAGCAGTGAAAGCAGGTGGAACACTGAAGCTTTCTTT
TRBV28,TRBJ2-3,-,few,CASRSQNTDTQYF,TGTGCCAGCAGGTCCCAGAACACAGATACGCAGTATTTT
TRBV27,TRBJ1-6,TRBD1,few,CASSLRQGSSSPLHF,TGTGCCAGCAGTTTACGACAGGGTTCGAGTTCACCCCTCCACTTT
TRBV5-1,TRBJ1-2,TRBD1,few,CASSLAGGQGHPNYGYTF,TGCGCCAGCAGCTTGGCCGGAGGACAGGGCCACCCTAACTATGGCTACACCTTC
TRBV29-1,TRBJ2-1,TRBD2,-,CSVVDRGLGSGRANEQFF,TGCAGCGTCGTAGACAGGGGGTTGGGTAGCGGGAGGGCCAATGAGCAGTTCTTC
TRBV12-3/TRBV12-4,TRBJ1-1,TRBD1,many,CASSVGTGVTEAFF,TGTGCCAGCAGTGTTGGGACAGGGGTCACTGAAGCTTTCTTT
TRBV24-1,TRBJ2-4,-,few,CATSPGTQGGEAKNIQYF,TGTGCCACCAGCCCCGGGACTCAAGGGGGTGAGGCCAAAAACATTCAGTACTTC
TRBV13,TRBJ2-7,TRBD2,few,CASSHLAGRYEQYF,TGTGCCAGCAGCCATCTAGCGGGGCGCTACGAGCAGTACTTC
TRBV27,TRBJ2-7,-,-,CASSLSGWVVQDSYEQYF,TGTGCCAGCAGTTTATCGGGCTGGGTAGTTCAGGACTCCTACGAGCAGTACTTC
TRBV3-1,TRBJ1-3,-,-,CASSHQGTSGNTIYF,TGTGCCAGCAGCCACCAGGGGACCTCTGGAAACACCATATATTTT
TRBV7-2,TRBJ2-1,TRBD2,-,CASSELASEQFF,TGTGCCAGCAGCGAACTAGCGAGCGAGCAGTTCTTC
TRBV2,TRBJ1-5,TRBD1,few,CASNEDKGAQPQHF,TGTGCCAGCAATGAAGACAAGGGGGCTCAGCCCCAGCATTTT
TRBV20-1,TRBJ2-3,-,few,CSARYGLTRTDTQYF,TGCAGTGCTAGATATGGACTGACTCGCACAGATACGCAGTATTTT
TRBV15,TRBJ2-1,-,-,CATRPSGESSYNEQFF,TGTGCCACCAGACCCTCAGGAGAGAGCTCCTACAATGAGCAGTTCTTC
TRBV20-1,TRBJ2-5,-,few,CSAVREVQETQYF,TGCAGTGCCGTCAGGGAGGTACAGGAGACCCAGTACTTC
TRBV4-1,TRBJ2-7,TRBD2,few,CASSQERLGGGTYEQYF,TGCGCCAGCAGCCAAGAACGGTTGGGCGGGGGGACCTACGAGCAGTACTTC
TRBV13,TRBJ2-1,TRBD2,-,CASHRGRTSGRRGNEQFF,TGTGCCAGCCATCGAGGAAGGACTAGCGGGAGAAGGGGCAATGAGCAGTTCTTC
TRBV5-1,TRBJ2-1,TRBD1,few,CASSLDGTGVGEQFF,TGCGCCAGCAGCTTGGACGGGACAGGGGTGGGTGAGCAGTTCTTC
TRBV3-1,TRBJ2-7,-,-,CASSQGYRNFYEQYF,TGTGCCAGCAGCCAAGGTTACAGAAACTTTTACGAGCAGTACTTC
TRBV12-3/TRBV12-4,TRBJ2-3,-,many,CASSPSEQNVADTQYF,TGTGCCAGCAGCCCCTCGGAGCAAAATGTAGCAGATACGCAGTATTTT
TRBV20-1,TRBJ2-2,TRBD1,once,CCARGTANRVVGELFF,TGCTGTGCTAGGGGGACAGCGAACAGGGTGGTCGGGGAGCTGTTTTTT
TRBV19,TRBJ2-7,-,few,CASSTSRGSFPYEQYF,TGTGCCAGTAGTACTTCAAGGGGGAGCTTTCCCTACGAGCAGTACTTC
TRBV2,TRBJ2-5,-,many,CASKTGRVETQYF,TGTGCCAGCAAGACGGGGCGTGTGGAGACCCAGTACTTC
TRBV2,TRBJ2-5,-,many,CASKGRGLQETQYF,TGTGCCAGCAAGGGGCGGGGGCTCCAAGAGACCCAGTACTTC
TRBV9,TRBJ1-2,-,-,CASSPVLMGPSYGYTF,TGTGCCAGCAGCCCAGTCCTCATGGGCCCTAGCTATGGCTACACCTTC
TRBV27,TRBJ2-5,-,few,CASSDSLVKTQYF,TGTGCCAGCAGCGACAGCCTAGTGAAGACCCAGTACTTC
TRBV4-2,TRBJ2-2,TRBD2,few,CASSQFGFTSDSTGELFF,TGTGCCAGCAGCCAATTTGGGTTTACTAGCGATTCCACCGGGGAGCTGTTTTTT
TRBV7-2,TRBJ1-1,-,few,CASSTGTPWDTEAFF,TGTGCCAGCAGCACTGGGACACCCTGGGACACTGAAGCTTTCTTT
TRBV5-1,TRBJ1-6,-,-,CASSLRGQTNSPLHF,TGCGCCAGCAGCTTAAGAGGACAGACTAATTCACCCCTCCACTTT
TRBV20-1,TRBJ2-7,TRBD1,many,CSARAEDRVYEQYF,TGCAGTGCTAGAGCGGAGGACAGGGTTTACGAGCAGTACTTC
TRBV5-5,TRBJ2-1,TRBD2,many,CASSPSGGAIYNEQFF,TGTGCCAGCAGCCCTAGCGGGGGGGCTATCTACAATGAGCAGTTCTTC
TRBV10-3,TRBJ2-7,TRBD2,-,CAISSLTSGSYEQYF,TGTGCCATCAGTTCTCTGACTAGCGGATCTTACGAGCAGTACTTC
TRBV7-9,TRBJ2-6,-,-,CASSLGPLISGANVLTF,TGTGCCAGCAGCTTAGGTCCCTTAATATCTGGGGCCAACGTCCTGACTTTC
TRBV10-3,TRBJ2-2,-,few,CAIGGNTGELFF,TGTGCCATCGGGGGGAACACCGGGGAGCTGTTTTTT
TRBV11-2,TRBJ2-5,-,many,CASSLTSSQYF,TGTGCCAGCAGCCTTACTAGTTCCCAGTACTTC
TRBV28,TRBJ1-5,-,-,CASSLWIGGGGQPQHF,TGTGCCAGCAGTTTATGGATCGGGGGAGGAGGCCAGCCCCAGCATTTT
TRBV29-1,TRBJ2-1,TRBD1,few,CSVERQGSYNEQFF,TGCAGCGTTGAAAGACAGGGTTCCTACAATGAGCAGTTCTTC
TRBV6-6,TRBJ2-5,TRBD1,-,CASNPTGVETQYF,TGTGCCAGCAACCCGACAGGGGTGGAGACCCAGTACTTC
TRBV5-1,TRBJ1-2,-,many,CASSLAGEIGYTF,TGCGCCAGCAGCTTGGCAGGGGAAATCGGCTACACCTTC
TRBV19,TRBJ1-5,-,many,CASSRPGQPQHF,TGTGCCAGTAGTAGACCGGGTCAGCCCCAGCATTTT
TRBV12-3/TRBV12-4,TRBJ2-6,-,-,CASSFWTERSGANVLTF,TGTGCCAGCAGTTTTTGGACAGAAAGATCTGGGGCCAACGTCCTGACTTTC
TRBV12-3/TRBV12-4,TRBJ2-5,-,few,CASKFGPQETQYF,TGTGCCAGCAAATTCGGACCTCAAGAGACCCAGTACTTC
TRBV7-8,TRBJ1-4,-,-,CASSLGRANEKLFF,TGTGCCAGCAGCTTAGGCCGGGCTAATGAAAAACTGTTTTTT
TRBV15,TRBJ1-3,-,-,CATSREKRATSIGNTIYF,TGTGCCACCAGCAGAGAAAAACGGGCCACTAGTATCGGAAACACCATATATTTT
TRBV19,TRBJ1-5,TRBD1,-,CASSPLGTGVIGNQPQHF,TGTGCCAGTAGCCCTCTGGGGACAGGGGTCATCGGCAATCAGCCCCAGCATTTT
TRBV3-1,TRBJ2-3,TRBD2,few,CASSSGTSDSTDTQYF,TGTGCCAGCAGCTCCGGGACTAGCGATAGCACAGATACGCAGTATTTT
TRBV7-9,TRBJ2-2,-,few,CASDHTSTGELFF,TGTGCCAGCGACCATACTAGCACCGGGGAGCTGTTTTTT
TRBV28,TRBJ2-1,-,-,CASSHRGYYNEQFF,TGTGCCAGCAGCCACCGCGGATATTACAATGAGCAGTTCTTC
TRBV4-1,TRBJ2-7,-,few,CASSQGGGGQAFWEQYF,TGCGCCAGCAGCCAAGGTGGGGGAGGTCAGGCCTTCTGGGAGCAGTACTTC